In this sample, the clone carrying this T cell receptor (beta chain) turned up once. The data belong to a study of blood T cell repertoires in COVID-19. The wider study: Sources were T cells, B-cell-depleted T cells, or PBMCs; the material itself was cDNA or gDNA.

Produced via immunoSEQ multiplex PCR; TCRdb's table is partial and in-frame only. The sample yields roughly 230,000 clones, 65% to 85% seen once. CDR3 length: 14 amino acids. Trimming stripped 0 bases from V and 6 bases from J, with 13 bases between. Germline lookup yields CDR1 SGHNT and CDR2 YYREEE (reference sequence). The rearrangement links TRBV5-4 to TRBJ2-7; TRBD2 might be the D (5 bases). The specimen sequenced was PBMCs or T cells enriched from blood (not recorded which). This sequence was found in a man aged 45 to 65 who had recovered from COVID-19. The CDR3 here is CASSLVDAEVEQYF. The DNA for the CDR3 is TGTGCCAGCAGCTTGGTGGATGCGGAGGTCGAGCAGTACTTC.